This TCR beta chain was captured by sequencing in a study of radiotherapy plus CTLA-4 blockade in lung cancer. For the study at large: Among enrolled patients, 15% to 20% responded and approximately 33% achieved disease control. Study-wide points: Blood saw expansion of tumor-derived TCR clones after radiotherapy plus ipilimumab. Interferon-beta and early blood T cell clone dynamics reportedly predicted response best.

Concerning this clone itself: The antigen is not known.

Patients with chemo-refractory metastatic non-small-cell lung cancer received focal radiation plus CTLA-4 blockade with ipilimumab. The table came from immunoSEQ multiplex PCR; TCRdb's copy has only in-frame clones and leaves some out. Of about 45,000 clones in the sample, over 60% are singletons; the top ten hold approximately 23%. The receptor's source is a human donor with non-small cell lung cancer who had a partial response to radiotherapy plus ipilimumab. Sequencing used peripheral blood, obtained from a patient treated with radiotherapy plus ipilimumab.

The CDR3 spells CASSLSGDTQYF. For the CDR3, the DNA is TGTGCCAGCAGCTTATCGGGGGATACGCAGTATTTT. The rearrangement joins TRBV6-6 to TRBJ2-3; TRBD2 might be the D (5 bases). The CDR3 has 12 residues. The germline CDR1 and CDR2 sequences are MNHNY and SVGAGI (reference sequence). The V and J ends lost 6 bases and 6 bases respectively, with 10 bases between them.